This T cell receptor (beta chain) is drawn from a study of blood T cell repertoires in COVID-19 (TCRdb year 2020). Regarding the study in general: Collaborator samples came from the United States, Italy and Spain and covered acute and convalescent phases of COVID-19. The prospective study material was composed of cDNA or gDNA derived from T cells, B-cell-depleted T cells, or PBMCs. Deeply sampled blood TCRbeta repertoires from subjects exposed to, actively infected with, or recovered from COVID-19 were included in the dataset. The repertoires were made available in a free public database intended to serve as a resource for research on the immune response to SARS-CoV-2. Samples came from the ongoing ImmuneRACE study (first 160 participants) plus 1,254 subjects from 6 global collaborators. The sample metadata nearly always contained a de-identified subject ID, COVID-19 status, age in years and sex. Where available, HLA class I and class II types were obtained from metadata supplied by the sample provider rather than from assay-based typing. The research as a whole found: The amount of clinical and demographic metadata varied by source and participant and was provided uncurated.

As regards this clone: What antigen it recognizes has not been identified. Base qualities are not recorded, but no much larger clone differs from it by a single base.

Taken from cysteine to phenylalanine, the CDR3 has 16 residues. Only the CDR3 region is kept as DNA, spanning 48 bases read in frame from base 1. Relative to germline, V is missing 4 bases and J is missing 2 bases, with 9 bases of the junction outside any gene match. The germline V gene supplies CDR1 SGHNT and CDR2 YENEEA. TCRbeta CDR3 regions were amplified from genomic DNA using the immunoSEQ Assay, a bias-controlled multiplex PCR. Processing in the source paper ran as follows. Nucleated cell counts per sample were estimated from amplification of reference gene primers within the assay. Sequence reads were collapsed and filtered to measure the absolute abundance of every unique TCRbeta CDR3 rearrangement. For each sample, productive Simpson clonality was calculated as the square root of Simpson's diversity index over productive rearrangements. Entries here come from immuneACCESS through TCRdb and include only in-frame sequences with V and J called. Some clones fail to appear in such tables; in the studies checked, an unresolved V gene covers under half of the shortfall, and the cause of the remainder is unknown. V, J and clone size derive from that table, while D and trimming were established from the DNA sequence. For this sample the table gives 110,000 or so clones, of which around 90% were detected only once. The ten largest clones capture about 8% of the sample.

Whole blood was collected in K2EDTA tubes by collaborating institutions according to the institutions' own protocols. For TCRbeta analysis, collaborators shipped samples in one of three forms: frozen whole blood, isolated PBMCs, or DNA extracted from either of those sample types. The receptor's source is a human donor in a cohort sampled during active COVID-19. The specimen sequenced was peripheral blood. The chain links TRBV11-3 with TRBJ2-5; TRBD2 aligns with 8 central bases. The nucleotide sequence reads TGTGCCAGCAGCTCTTGGACGGGAGGGTATCAAGAGACCCAGTACTTC. Its translation is CASSSWTGGYQETQYF. The variable domain in full, with residues beyond the CDR3 obtained from the reference TRBV11-3 and TRBJ2-5 genes, is EAGVVQSPRYKIIEKKQPVAFWCNPISGHNTLYWYLQNLGQGPELLIRYENEEAVDDSQLPKDRFSAERLKGVDSTLKIQPAELGDSAVYLCASSSWTGGYQETQYFGPGTRLLVL.